This TCR beta chain was sequenced for a study of blood T cell repertoires in COVID-19. Study overall: Whether acute or convalescent, the COVID-19 samples came from the United States, Italy and Spain. From T cells, B-cell-depleted T cells, or PBMCs came the material, which was cDNA or gDNA.

Under the authors' procedure: It was from reference gene primer amplification that nucleated cell counts were estimated. The method was immunoSEQ multiplex PCR; TCRdb's version includes in-frame clones alone and lacks a portion of them. The V and J calls and clone size come from that table; D and trimming were worked out from the DNA. The sample carries 150,000 to 200,000 clones, more than 60% recorded once. CDR1 is GTSNPN, CDR2 SVGIG, per germline (reference sequence). The V segment lost 7 bases and the J segment 1 base; nucleotides outside the gene matches: 7. This CDR3 spans 15 amino acids. The material sequenced was peripheral blood. This rearrangement joins TRBV30 to TRBJ2-3; 11 positions match TRBD2. This receptor was identified in a man in his sixties with acute or convalescent COVID-19. The CDR3 sequence: CASSGGPTGTDTQYF. The CDR3 DNA is TGTGCCTCTAGCGGGGGGCCTACCGGCACAGATACGCAGTATTTT. The whole variable domain, filled in from reference TRBV30 and TRBJ2-3, reads SQTIHQWPATLVQPVGSPLSLECTVEGTSNPNLYWYRQAAGRGLQLLFYSVGIGQISSEVPQNLSASRPQDRQFILSSKKLLLSDSGFYLCASSGGPTGTDTQYFGPGTRLTVL.